These 7 T cell receptor beta chains came from one sample sequenced in a study of blood T cell repertoires in COVID-19. Sequencing used immunoSEQ multiplex PCR; TCRdb keeps in-frame clones, though not all of them. The sample carries some 390,000 clones, under 90% recorded once. Input material: PBMCs or T cells enriched from blood (not recorded which). The receptors shown here come from a woman in her twenties or thirties who had recovered from COVID-19.

The rearrangement links TRBV27 to TRBJ2-7, with 10 nucleotides matching TRBD2. The CDR3 contains 15 residues. Losses at the gene ends were 6 bases for V and 4 bases for J; bases not matched to a gene: 9. Germline V gene sequence: CDR1 MNHEY, CDR2 SMNVEV (reference sequence). The CDR3, as DNA: TGTGCCAGCAGACGTGCAGCGGGAGGGCCATACGAGCAGTACTTC. It yields the protein CASRRAAGGPYEQYF.

The chain is built from TRBV19 and TRBJ1-5; possible D gene TRBD1, 6 bases. CDR1 is LNHDA and CDR2 is SQIVND in the germline V gene (reference sequence). The ends were cut back, 5 bases at V and 6 bases at J, with 17 bases in the middle. The CDR3 is 15 residues long. CDR3 sequence: CASSPETGWSQPQHF. For the CDR3, the DNA is TGTGCCAGTAGTCCAGAGACAGGATGGAGTCAGCCCCAGCATTTT.

The CDR3 here is CASSPFPGTSATYEQYF. DNA for the CDR3: TGTGCCAGCTCACCGTTCCCCGGGACTAGCGCAACGTACGAGCAGTACTTC. The chain joins TRBV18 to TRBJ2-7, with 10 positions matching TRBD2. The CDR3 is 17 residues long. With 3 bases clipped from V and 4 bases from J, the junction kept 12 bases outside the gene matches. Germline-derived CDR1 and CDR2 are KGHSH and LQKENI.

The CDR3 sequence is CASSKGGQGLFALAKNIQYF. CDR3 in DNA: TGTGCCAGCAGCAAAGGGGGACAGGGATTGTTCGCCCTAGCCAAAAACATTCAGTACTTC. The chain is built from TRBV21-1 and TRBJ2-4; TRBD1, the table's D call, was not compared with the DNA. TRBV21-1 is tagged as a pseudogene. The CDR3 spans 20 residues.

The chain couples TRBV27 to TRBJ1-2; 7 positions agree with TRBD1. This CDR3 has 12 amino acids. The J segment lost 4 bases and the V segment lost 8 bases, leaving 4 bases of the junction unmatched. Germline assignment: CDR1 MNHEY and CDR2 SMNVEV (reference sequence). CDR3 amino acids: CASWGQSYGYTF. For the CDR3, the DNA is TGTGCCAGCTGGGGACAGAGCTATGGCTACACCTTC.

This chain links TRBV15 with TRBJ1-1, with D perhaps matching TRBD1 (5 bases). Trimming removed 0 bases from V and 0 bases from J, with 8 bases in between. The length of the CDR3 is 15 residues. Per germline, CDR1 LNHNV and CDR2 YYDKDF (reference sequence). The DNA of the CDR3 is TGTGCCACCAGCAGAGATAGGACATTGAACACTGAAGCTTTCTTT. This codes for CATSRDRTLNTEAFF. Looking up the rest from reference TRBV15 and TRBJ1-1 gives the full variable domain: DAMVIQNPRYQVTQFGKPVTLSCSQTLNHNVMYWYQQKSSQAPKLLFHYYDKDFNNEADTPDNFQSRRPNTSFCFLDIRSPGLGDTAMYLCATSRDRTLNTEAFFGQGTRLTVV.

This sequence joins TRBV19 and TRBJ2-7; 10 positions agree with TRBD1. The CDR3 sequence is 14 residues long. The trim removed 5 bases at V and 2 bases at J, leaving 3 bases unmatched. Per the germline V gene, CDR1 is LNHDA and CDR2 is SQIVND (reference sequence). CDR3 sequence: CASSAGTGAYEQYF. The CDR3 nucleotides read TGTGCCAGTAGTGCCGGGACAGGGGCCTACGAGCAGTACTTC.